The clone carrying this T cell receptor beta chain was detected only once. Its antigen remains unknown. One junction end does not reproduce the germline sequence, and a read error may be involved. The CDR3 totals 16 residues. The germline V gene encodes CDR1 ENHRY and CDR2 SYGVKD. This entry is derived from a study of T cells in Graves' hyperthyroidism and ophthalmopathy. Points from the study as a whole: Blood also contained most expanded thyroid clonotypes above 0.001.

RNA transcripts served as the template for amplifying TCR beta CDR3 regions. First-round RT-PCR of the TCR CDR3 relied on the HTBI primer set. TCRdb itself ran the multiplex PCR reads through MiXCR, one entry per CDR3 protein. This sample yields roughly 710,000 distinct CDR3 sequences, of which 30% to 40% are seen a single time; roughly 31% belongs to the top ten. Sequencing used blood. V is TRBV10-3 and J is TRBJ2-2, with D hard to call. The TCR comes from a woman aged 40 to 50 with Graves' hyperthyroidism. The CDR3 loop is CAISEKVSPADGELFF. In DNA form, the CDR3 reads TGCGCCATCAGTGAGAAAGTGTCGCCCGCGGACGGGGAGCTGTTTTTT.